One sample yielded the 2 T cell receptor beta chains listed below, sequenced in a study of CD8 T cells in ankylosing spondylitis. TCRdb reprocessed the 5' RACE reads via MiXCR and lists one record per CDR3 protein. The sample lists 200,000 to 250,000 distinct CDR3 sequences, about 10% occurring once. The sample was blood, either unsorted or a sorted T cell fraction (not recorded which). The receptors originated from a male donor with ankylosing spondylitis or in good health (not recorded which).

This clonotype was detected ten times or more. The V call is TRBV12-3 or TRBV12-4, the J call TRBJ2-7; 10 bases are a match to TRBD1. CDR3 length equals 14 residues. With V trimmed by 5 bases and J by 4 bases, 5 bases remained unmatched. This CDR3 is CASSPGTGVYEQYF. The CDR3 region has the DNA TGTGCCAGCAGTCCCGGGACAGGGGTTTACGAGCAGTACTTC.

This clonotype was observed a few times. This chain joins TRBV7-9 and TRBJ2-1; unclear D gene. The CDR3 spans 15 residues. Per the germline V gene, CDR1 is SEHNR and CDR2 is FQNEAQ (reference sequence). Between the trimmed V and J ends, which lost 1 base and 6 bases, there was a span of 13 bases. In DNA, the CDR3 is TGTGCCAGCAGCTTAGTAGGGTCTGGATCCAATGAGCAGTTCTTC. The encoded protein is CASSLVGSGSNEQFF.